This passage covers 8 T cell receptor beta chains from one sample sequenced in a study of T cell clonotyping in hematopoietic cell transplantation. The protocol was immunoSEQ multiplex PCR, while the TCRdb copy is restricted to in-frame clones and leaves out a portion. The sample lists around 4,200 clones; 55% to 75% were seen once. Sequencing was performed on PBMCs, taken 100 days after allogeneic stem cell transplant. The receptors shown here come from a male patient aged 60 to 75 who had an allogeneic stem cell transplant, so the T cells may come from the graft donor. Some clones in this sample may be carry-over from other donors' samples.

The V and J genes are TRBV19 and TRBJ1-2; no clear D gene. The germline gives CDR1 LNHDA, CDR2 SQIVND (reference sequence). V lost 6 bases and J lost 4, with 18 bases in between. The CDR3 totals 15 residues. The CDR3 here is CASRMGENTIYGYTF. CDR3 in DNA: TGTGCCAGTAGAATGGGAGAGAACACGATCTATGGCTACACCTTC.

This chain connects TRBV27 to TRBJ1-3, with 9 bases matching TRBD1. Germline assignment: CDR1 MNHEY and CDR2 SMNVEV (reference sequence). The CDR3 runs to 14 residues. With 7 bases clipped from V and 4 bases from J, the junction kept 5 bases outside the gene matches. CDR3 sequence reads: CASKGTGSGNTIYF. The CDR3 nucleotides are TGTGCCAGCAAAGGGACAGGGTCAGGAAACACCATATATTTT.

J is TRBJ1-2 and V is TRBV7-9, with 7 bases fitting TRBD1. Trimming at V came to 1 base and at J to 3 bases, leaving 5 bases not matched to a gene. Germline values: CDR1 SEHNR, CDR2 FQNEAQ (reference sequence). This CDR3 contains 15 residues. Written as DNA, the CDR3 is TGTGCCAGCAGCTTAGGCCCTACAGGGGACTATGGCTACACCTTC. Its protein product is CASSLGPTGDYGYTF.

This chain uses TRBV4-2 with TRBJ2-3, with 12 bases aligning to TRBD2. This CDR3 has 16 residues. Per germline, CDR1 LGHNA and CDR2 YNFKEQ. The V gene end was trimmed by 3 bases and the J gene end by 3 bases; junction bases not matched to a gene: 4. CDR3 protein: CASSHPSGRGTDTQYF. In nucleotides, the CDR3 is TGTGCCAGCAGCCACCCTAGCGGGAGGGGGACAGATACGCAGTATTTT.

This chain uses TRBV14 with TRBJ2-1; D is ambiguous. V was clipped by 2 bases and J by 3 bases, with 5 bases between them. Germline-derived CDR1 and CDR2 are SGHDN and FVKESK. The CDR3 totals 13 residues. The CDR3 is CASSQSDYNEQFF. The DNA of the CDR3 is TGTGCCAGCAGCCAATCCGACTACAATGAGCAGTTCTTC.

The chain couples TRBV10-3 to TRBJ1-2; TRBD1 aligns across 9 bases. The germline CDR1 and CDR2 sequences are ENHRY and SYGVKD. The CDR3 consists of 14 residues. Germline trimming cut 2 bases from V and 7 bases from J; bases unmatched to any gene: 5. The CDR3 loop reads CAISERTGAGGYTF. The DNA of the CDR3 is TGTGCCATCAGTGAGAGGACAGGGGCAGGTGGCTACACCTTC.

This rearrangement joins TRBV10-1 to TRBJ2-2; TRBD2 is a possible D gene (6 bases). With 6 bases removed from V and 2 bases from J, the gap between germline ends came to 16 bases. Germline V gene sequence: CDR1 WNHNN, CDR2 SYGVQD (reference sequence). The CDR3 loop spans 16 amino acids. CDR3 region: CASRLGRTLNTGELFF. The CDR3 region has the DNA TGCGCCAGCAGGCTTGGGAGGACCCTCAACACCGGGGAGCTGTTTTTT.

The V gene is TRBV7-9, the J gene TRBJ2-7, with no clear D. Germline V gives CDR1 SEHNR, CDR2 FQNEAQ (reference sequence). The CDR3 loop spans 14 amino acids. V lost 5 bases to trimming and J lost 4 bases, with 15 bases between them. CDR3 sequence reads: CASSLVSLSYEQYF. DNA for the CDR3: TGTGCCAGCAGCCTAGTTAGCCTTTCGTACGAGCAGTACTTC.